This T cell receptor (beta chain) came from a study of cytomegalovirus exposure and HLA in healthy donors (dated 2017 in TCRdb). As for the study more broadly: The roughly 700 repertoires of the first cohort and the approximately 130 validation repertoires were produced on the same platform, according to a later analysis. The aim of the study was to test whether cataloging public T cell receptors could identify signatures of past pathogen exposure. A separate validation cohort of roughly 120 different subjects was used in addition to the approximately 700-subject first cohort. To predict cytomegalovirus infection status, the study brought together high-throughput TCR immunosequencing, statistical association of individual TCRs with disease status, and machine learning.

The donors were included in the validation cohort of approximately 130 subjects, a group kept apart from the roughly 690-subject first cohort. Study-wide conclusions, independent of this receptor: It was suggested by the authors that the approach could potentially be generalized to other disease states and immunological phenotypes. In the study, around 160 TCR beta chains were listed as associated with cytomegalovirus. Subsequent analysis determined that TCRs grouped into clusters in the first cohort also showed a tendency toward co-occurrence across the approximately 120 validation repertoires, and 94% of cluster scores exceeded 0. In vitro tests confirmed that a few of the cytomegalovirus-associated TCR beta chains recognize cytomegalovirus antigens. The classifier was reported to diagnose cytomegalovirus status with high specificity and sensitivity in both the original and validation cohorts. All 120 or so repertoires were used to score co-occurrence in the validation cohort in a later analysis, because that analysis had no HLA typing for the cohort. While some public TCRs were present in many individuals, most TCR sequences turned up only very rarely across donors.

CDR1 and CDR2 are drawn from the germline V gene: MDHEN, SYDVKM. V ends up 3 bases short and J 0 bases short, with an unmatched junction base count of 2. The CDR3 has 16 amino acids, counting the end cysteine and phenylalanine. Only the CDR3 region is kept as DNA, spanning 48 bases read in frame from base 1. Note on this clone: The clone's antigen remains unknown. Within one base of it there is no much larger clone, and no base qualities were kept.

To prepare the library, the immunoSEQ multiplex PCR assay was applied. Regarding the original processing steps: A statistical classification framework was built to diagnose cytomegalovirus status from the catalog of TCR beta chain sequences. TCRdb provides this immuneACCESS table in a form limited to in-frame rearrangements. Some clones are lacking; in checked studies, under half of them reflect an unresolved V gene, and why the rest are absent is not known. V and J calls and clone size follow that table, whereas D and trimming were derived from the DNA. This sample is represented by roughly 250,000 clones; 70% to 90% of them were singletons. The ten largest make up 1% to 1.5% of the sample.

This receptor chain uses TRBV28 and TRBJ2-5; 12 central nucleotides agree with TRBD2. This sequence originates from a woman aged 25 to 45 in good health and CMV-seropositive. Specimen: PBMCs. The CDR3 amino acid sequence is: CASSLGTSGYQETQYF. The DNA sequence is TGTGCCAGCAGTTTGGGGACTAGCGGGTACCAAGAGACCCAGTACTTC.